Following are 20 T cell receptor beta chains from one sample sequenced in a study of shared clonotypes between healthy human individuals. CD8 cells classed as naive were CD45RO-negative and positively selected for CCR7, excluding terminally differentiated effector memory CD45RA+ cells. The data were produced by immunoSEQ multiplex PCR, yet TCRdb's version contains in-frame clones alone and is incomplete. The data contain some 800,000 clones, 80% to 95% of them singletons. Sequenced input: naive CD8+ T cells sorted from blood. The receptor source for this set is a man aged 30 to 39 in good health.

V and J are TRBV7-9 and TRBJ1-3; D is ambiguous. Per germline, CDR1 SEHNR and CDR2 FQNEAQ (reference sequence). The CDR3 has 15 amino acids. V was trimmed by 3 bases and J by 0 bases, leaving 9 bases between them. The CDR3 DNA reads TGTGCCAGCAGCTTGGGCCCATCCTCTGGAAACACCATATATTTT. It yields the protein CASSLGPSSGNTIYF.

This clone has just a few counts. The V call is TRBV27, the J call TRBJ2-7, with D unresolved. This CDR3 is 13 amino acids long. V lost 2 bases and J 4 bases, leaving 9 bases between the germline ends. From germline, CDR1 is MNHEY and CDR2 SMNVEV (reference sequence). CDR3 region: CASSLGQVYEQYF. The CDR3 DNA reads TGTGCCAGCAGTTTAGGGCAGGTGTACGAGCAGTACTTC.

The rearrangement uses TRBV7-9 and TRBJ1-2; D not certain. This CDR3 contains 15 residues. Trimming took off 2 bases at V and 6 bases at J, with 16 bases between the two ends. Germline CDR1 reads SEHNR; CDR2 reads FQNEAQ (reference sequence). Here the CDR3 DNA reads TGTGCCAGCAGCTTATCAACCGAAGGCTTGAATGGCTACACCTTC. Its translation: CASSLSTEGLNGYTF.

The chain joins TRBV20-1 to TRBJ1-1; D call uncertain. The CDR3 spans 8 residues. From germline, CDR1 is DFQATT and CDR2 SNEGSKA (reference sequence). The CDR3 DNA reads TGCAGGAACACTGAAGCTTTCTTT. Protein sequence: CRNTEAFF.

In DNA form, the CDR3 reads TGTGCCAGCAGCCCGAGCGGGAGGGGCACAGATACGCAGTATTTT. Its protein is CASSPSGRGTDTQYF. The chain is built from TRBV11-3 and TRBJ2-3; TRBD2 aligns across 10 bases. Germline CDR1 reads SGHNT; CDR2 reads YENEEA. The CDR3 runs to 15 residues. The trim removed 5 bases at V and 1 base at J, leaving 3 bases unmatched.

J is TRBJ1-2 and V is TRBV7-9, with 9 positions matching TRBD1. This CDR3 is built from 14 residues. V shed 6 bases, J shed 3 bases, and the junction held 5 bases outside the gene matches. Germline V gene data show CDR1 as SEHNR and CDR2 as FQNEAQ (reference sequence). CDR3 sequence (DNA): TGTGCCAGCAGTCGTACAGGGGGCGACTATGGCTACACCTTC. Amino acid sequence: CASSRTGGDYGYTF. The full variable domain, rest sourced from reference TRBV7-9 and TRBJ1-2, is DTGVSQNPRHKITKRGQNVTFRCDPISEHNRLYWYRQTLGQGPEFLTYFQNEAQLEKSRLLSDRFSAERPKGSFSTLEIQRTEQGDSAMYLCASSRTGGDYGYTFGSGTRLTVV.

The CDR3 region has the DNA TGTGCCACCAACGGGCCAGGGAACTCTGGGGCCAACGTCCTGACTTTC. This codes for CATNGPGNSGANVLTF. The chain joins TRBV18 to TRBJ2-6, with D perhaps TRBD1 (5 bases). This CDR3 has 16 residues. Germline loops: CDR1 KGHSH, CDR2 LQKENI. Trimming took 10 bases from V and 0 from J, leaving 16 bases between them. Variable domain in full (rest from reference TRBV18 and TRBJ2-6): NAGVMQNPRHLVRRRGQEARLRCSPMKGHSHVYWYRQLPEEGLKFMVYLQKENIIDESGMPKERFSAEFPKEGPSILRIQQVVRGDSAAYFCATNGPGNSGANVLTFGAGSRLTVL.

The chain recombines TRBV6-6 with TRBJ1-1, with D possibly matching TRBD1 (5 bases). V lost 0 bases, J lost 3 bases, and 11 bases lay in between. Germline CDR1 MNHNY, CDR2 SVGAGI (reference sequence). The CDR3 is made up of 15 amino acids. The CDR3 region has the DNA TGTGCCAGCAGTTACTCTCGGGGGATGGACACTGAAGCTTTCTTT. Its translation: CASSYSRGMDTEAFF.

The sample holds one count of this clone. The chain joins TRBV5-1 to TRBJ1-3, with D perhaps TRBD1 (6 bases). Trimming removed 5 bases from V and 2 bases from J, with 8 bases in between. This CDR3 region has 13 residues. The germline gives CDR1 SGHRS, CDR2 YFSETQ. In nucleotides, the CDR3 is TGCGCCAGCAGTGACAGGACTGGAAACACCATATATTTT. This codes for CASSDRTGNTIYF. Full variable domain (rest looked up from reference TRBV5-1 and TRBJ1-3): KAGVTQTPRYLIKTRGQQVTLSCSPISGHRSVSWYQQTPGQGLQFLFEYFSETQRNKGNFPGRFSGRQFSNSRSEMNVSTLELGDSALYLCASSDRTGNTIYFGEGSWLTVV.

The J gene is TRBJ2-3, the V gene TRBV7-9, with D unclear. V gave up 1 base and J gave up 2 bases, with 10 bases separating them. The germline CDR1 and CDR2 sequences are SEHNR and FQNEAQ (reference sequence). The CDR3 extends over 15 amino acids. For the CDR3, the DNA is TGTGCCAGCAGCTTAGGGACGTCTCACACAGATACGCAGTATTTT. Its translation is CASSLGTSHTDTQYF.

The rearrangement joins TRBV7-8 to TRBJ2-3; D perhaps matches TRBD2 (6 bases). This CDR3 region has 12 residues. V was clipped by 1 base and J by 13 bases, with 12 bases between them. Germline V CDR1 and CDR2: SGHVS, FQNEAQ. CDR3 coding DNA: TGTGCCAGCAGCTTAGAGTGGGACTTCAAGTATTTT. Its protein product is CASSLEWDFKYF. The whole variable domain, filled in from reference TRBV7-8 and TRBJ2-3, reads GAGVSQSPRYKVAKRGQDVALRCDPISGHVSLFWYQQALGQGPEFLTYFQNEAQLDKSGLPSDRFFAERPEGSVSTLKIQRTQQEDSAVYLCASSLEWDFKYFGPGTRLTVL.

V gene TRBV4-1 combines with J gene TRBJ2-3, with 10 bases fitting TRBD2. The CDR3 runs 16 residues. Germline V lookup: CDR1 MGHRA, CDR2 YSYEKL. Germline trimming cut 1 base from V and 1 base from J; bases unmatched to any gene: 2. Here the CDR3 DNA reads TGCGCCAGCAGCCAAGTCGGGACTAGCGGCACAGATACGCAGTATTTT. Its translation is CASSQVGTSGTDTQYF.

The chain carries TRBV4-1 and TRBJ2-1, with 15 positions matching TRBD2. Germline values: CDR1 MGHRA, CDR2 YSYEKL. Losses at the gene ends were 6 bases for V and 5 bases for J; bases not matched to a gene: 14. The CDR3 covers 19 residues. The CDR3: CASSHGLAGGFRGDNEQFF. DNA for the CDR3: TGCGCCAGCAGTCACGGACTAGCGGGAGGGTTTAGAGGGGACAATGAGCAGTTCTTC.

This chain connects TRBV5-1 to TRBJ2-7, with 8 bases fitting TRBD1. From germline, CDR1 is SGHRS and CDR2 YFSETQ. The length of the CDR3 is 14 residues. Trimming cost V 3 bases and J 6 bases; bases outside gene matches: 8. The CDR3 DNA is TGCGCCAGCAGCTCCGGACAGGGTTGGGGCGAGCAGTACTTC. Protein product: CASSSGQGWGEQYF.

V and J are TRBV14 and TRBJ2-7, with 7 bases matching TRBD1. After removal of 2 bases from V and 3 bases from J, the junction contained 10 bases not matched to a gene. Germline V gene data show CDR1 as SGHDN and CDR2 as FVKESK. The CDR3 is 16 residues long. The CDR3 coding sequence is TGTGCCAGCAGCCAAAGGCAGGGGGACCGATTCTACGAGCAGTACTTC. This encodes CASSQRQGDRFYEQYF.

In DNA, the CDR3 is TGCGCCAGCAGCTCAGGCTGGGGCGGGAGAACCCATACGCAGTATTTT. Residues: CASSSGWGGRTHTQYF. The chain links TRBV4-3 to TRBJ2-3; 7 positions agree with TRBD2. CDR1 LGHNA and CDR2 YSLEER come from the germline V gene. The trim removed 5 bases at V and 7 bases at J, leaving 15 bases unmatched. CDR3 length equals 16 residues.

The chain carries TRBV4-1 and TRBJ2-5, with 7 nucleotides matching TRBD2. CDR3 length: 15 amino acids. Germline assignment: CDR1 MGHRA and CDR2 YSYEKL. V gave up 2 bases and J gave up 1 base; unmatched junction bases: 4. Written as DNA, the CDR3 is TGCGCCAGCAGCCAACTAGCGGACGGCCAAGAGACCCAGTACTTC. It encodes CASSQLADGQETQYF.

The chain combines TRBV14 with TRBJ2-3; 11 positions agree with TRBD2. The CDR3 loop spans 18 amino acids. Losses at the gene ends were 3 bases for V and 2 bases for J; bases not matched to a gene: 10. CDR1 SGHDN and CDR2 FVKESK come from the germline V gene. Here the CDR3 DNA reads TGTGCCAGCAGCCAGGGACTAGCGGCTTGGGGATTCACAGATACGCAGTATTTT. It yields the protein CASSQGLAAWGFTDTQYF.

J is TRBJ1-5 and V is TRBV28; D might be TRBD1 (5 bases). From germline, CDR1 is MDHEN and CDR2 SYDVKM. This CDR3 contains 14 residues. V was trimmed by 6 bases and J by 0 bases, leaving 9 bases between them. CDR3 sequence: CASRRQFSNQPQHF. CDR3 DNA: TGTGCCAGCAGACGACAGTTTAGCAATCAGCCCCAGCATTTT.

This sequence joins TRBV28 and TRBJ1-2, with a tentative D call TRBD1 (5 bases). The CDR3 contains 19 residues. V lost 4 bases and J lost 1, with 25 bases in between. In germline, CDR1 is MDHEN, CDR2 SYDVKM. CDR3 DNA sequence: TGTGCCAGCAGTTCCCCCCGGGCAGGGAAAAGTGGGGTTAACTATGGCTACACCTTC. Its translation: CASSSPRAGKSGVNYGYTF.